This entry concerns a single T cell receptor (beta chain). The V gene lost 6 bases and the J gene lost 2 bases, with 8 bases spanning the gap. The CDR3 consists of 12 residues. Germline loops: CDR1 SNHLY, CDR2 FYNNEI. This sample was taken from a study of cytomegalovirus exposure and HLA in healthy donors. It was with 60 Vbeta and 13 Jbeta primers that the PCR ran. Some clones are missing from TCRdb's copy, which holds only in-frame ones; the method was immunoSEQ multiplex PCR. The sample consists of around 140,000 clones, roughly four fifths of them appearing once. V and J are TRBV2 and TRBJ2-7; a possible D gene is TRBD2 (5 bases). The sequenced sample was PBMCs. The TCR comes from a man aged 18 to 35 in good health and CMV-seropositive. The CDR3 sequence is CASSSGTYEQYF. CDR3 nucleotides: TGTGCCAGCAGCAGCGGAACCTACGAGCAGTACTTC.